Here is one TCR beta chain with its context. A multiplex PCR was run with 60 Vbeta primers and 13 Jbeta primers. Using immunoSEQ multiplex PCR, the repertoire was profiled, and TCRdb retains in-frame clones only, with some absent. This sample has tens of thousands of clones, with roughly 79% found just once. This entry is derived from a study of cytomegalovirus exposure and HLA in healthy donors. The CDR3 consists of 14 residues. Germline loops: CDR1 SQVTM, CDR2 ANQGSEA. Trimming cost V 0 bases and J 2 bases, with 11 bases left between them. The chain recombines TRBV29-1 with TRBJ2-7; D gene ambiguous. The source of this sequence is a woman under 40 in good health and CMV-seronegative. The sequenced material came from PBMCs. The CDR3 is CSVEESIRPYEQYF. In DNA, the CDR3 is TGCAGCGTTGAAGAGAGCATCCGTCCCTACGAGCAGTACTTC.